In its sample, the clone carrying this TCR beta chain was seen many times. The antigen is undetermined. The CDR3 contains 13 residues. The V gene lost 1 base and the J gene lost 8 bases, with 11 bases spanning the gap. Germline-derived CDR1 and CDR2 are MNHNY and SVGAGI (reference sequence). It was with unique molecular identifiers that the TCRbeta library was prepared. TCRdb reprocessed the PCR reads via MiXCR and lists one record per CDR3 protein. The repertoire consists of more than 200,000 distinct CDR3 sequences, with approximately 8% occurring once and the leading ten covering about a third. The data were obtained in a study of T-cell reconstitution after alpha-beta-depleted transplantation in children. Study conclusions and caveats: Several hundred expanded graft clones reportedly supplied alpha-beta T cells about two months after transplant.

This TCR came from a male patient aged 2-10 years who had a stem cell transplant for acute myeloid leukemia, so the T cells may come from the graft donor. This chain connects TRBV6-6 to TRBJ1-2; D is undetermined. The sample here was PBMCs, mostly from graft donor cells, taken 360 days after TCRalphabeta/CD19-depleted stem cell transplant. This chain's CDR3 is CASSYLLLRGYTF. In DNA, the CDR3 is TGTGCCAGCAGTTACTTATTGTTGCGGGGCTACACCTTC.